Shown below are 29 T cell receptor beta chains from a single sample sequenced in a study of blood T cell repertoires in COVID-19. The data were produced by immunoSEQ multiplex PCR, yet TCRdb's version contains in-frame clones alone and is incomplete. The sample has around 69,000 clones, 65% to 90% seen once. Sequenced material: peripheral blood. These TCRs come from a man in his fifties or sixties with acute or convalescent COVID-19.

This rearrangement joins TRBV6-6 to TRBJ2-5; 8 positions agree with TRBD2. V trimming: 6 bases; J trimming: 4 bases; junction bases outside the gene matches: 10. Per germline, CDR1 MNHNY and CDR2 SVGAGI (reference sequence). The CDR3 loop spans 15 amino acids. The CDR3 sequence is CASSLTRGGIETQYF. The CDR3 DNA reads TGTGCCAGCAGCCTCACTCGGGGGGGCATAGAGACCCAGTACTTC.

The rearrangement joins TRBV11-2 to TRBJ2-6; TRBD1 matches at 10 bases. The CDR3 runs to 18 residues. J was trimmed by 0 bases and V by 4 bases; bases with no gene match: 6. Per the germline V gene, CDR1 is SGHAT and CDR2 is FQNNGV. The CDR3 region is CASSSGQGEHSGANVLTF. CDR3 bases: TGTGCCAGCAGCTCTGGACAGGGGGAGCACTCTGGGGCCAACGTCCTGACTTTC.

The genes are TRBV5-1 and TRBJ1-3; no clear D. This CDR3 contains 18 residues. The germline V gene encodes CDR1 SGHRS and CDR2 YFSETQ. Between the trimmed V and J ends, which lost 2 bases and 0 bases, there was a span of 18 bases. Written as DNA, the CDR3 is TGCGCCAGCAGCTTAGGGCAAGGGAGGGCCCACTCTGGAAACACCATATATTTT. It yields the protein CASSLGQGRAHSGNTIYF.

This clone has only a few counts. This CDR3 is CASSAGTGNTDTQYF. CDR3 nucleotides: TGTGCCAGCAGCGCCGGGACAGGGAACACAGATACGCAGTATTTT. This chain uses TRBV11-2 with TRBJ2-3; 9 positions agree with TRBD1. Germline lookup yields CDR1 SGHAT and CDR2 FQNNGV. Unmatched junction bases numbered 5, after V lost 5 bases and J lost 2 bases. This CDR3 has 15 residues.

The genes are TRBV5-1 and TRBJ2-2; D is undetermined. CDR3 length: 14 amino acids. CDR1 and CDR2 from the germline V gene are SGHRS and YFSETQ. V lost 1 base, J lost 0 bases, and 4 bases lay in between. The CDR3 DNA follows: TGCGCCAGCAGCTTGTTATCGAACACCGGGGAGCTGTTTTTT. Protein sequence: CASSLLSNTGELFF.

The chain is built from TRBV5-1 and TRBJ2-3; 8 nucleotides match TRBD1. J gave up 3 bases and V 4 bases, and 4 bases lay outside the gene matches. Germline V CDR1 and CDR2: SGHRS, YFSETQ. This CDR3 comprises 14 residues. The CDR3 coding sequence is TGCGCCAGCAGCCAACAGGGGGATACAGATACGCAGTATTTT. The encoded protein is CASSQQGDTDTQYF.

The rearrangement joins TRBV5-1 to TRBJ2-2, with D tentatively TRBD1 (6 bases). Deletions cut 4 bases from V and 6 bases from J, with 19 bases between. The CDR3 has 16 amino acids. Germline loops: CDR1 SGHRS, CDR2 YFSETQ. This chain's CDR3 is CASSPGDKGGSGELFF. Here the CDR3 DNA reads TGCGCCAGCAGCCCAGGGGACAAAGGGGGATCCGGGGAGCTGTTTTTT.

The gene calls are TRBV4-1 and TRBJ1-4; D remains ambiguous. Trimming took off 0 bases at V and 3 bases at J, with 8 bases between the two ends. The CDR3 covers 15 residues. CDR1 and CDR2 (germline): MGHRA, YSYEKL. The CDR3 DNA follows: TGCGCCAGCAGCCAAGATGTCAGGTCTAATGAAAAACTGTTTTTT. Translating gives CASSQDVRSNEKLFF.

Here the CDR3 reads CASSYGGADEQYF. The CDR3 DNA follows: TGCGCCAGCAGCTACGGGGGGGCCGACGAGCAGTACTTC. The V call is TRBV5-1, the J call TRBJ2-7, with 8 bases fitting TRBD2. The CDR3 contains 13 residues. Germline V gives CDR1 SGHRS, CDR2 YFSETQ. Trimming took 3 bases from V and 5 from J; bases not matched to a gene: 4.

J is TRBJ1-2 and V is TRBV6-6; maybe TRBD1 (6 bases). CDR3 size: 14 residues. Germline CDR1 is MNHNY and CDR2 is SVGAGI (reference sequence). V was cut by 5 bases and J by 3 bases, with 13 bases left in between. The CDR3 is CASSAAGVDYGYTF. CDR3 sequence (DNA): TGTGCCAGCAGTGCGGCAGGGGTAGACTATGGCTACACCTTC.

This chain links TRBV2 with TRBJ1-1, with a possible D match to TRBD1 (6 bases). The germline V and J ends were trimmed by 4 bases and 0 bases, with 9 bases remaining between them. The CDR3 loop spans 14 amino acids. Germline loops: CDR1 SNHLY, CDR2 FYNNEI. The CDR3 is CASSGGHLNTEAFF. As DNA, the CDR3 is TGTGCCAGCAGTGGGGGACATCTGAACACTGAAGCTTTCTTT.

The chain combines TRBV5-1 with TRBJ2-1, with 11 bases that match TRBD2. In germline, CDR1 is SGHRS, CDR2 YFSETQ. The junction had 9 bases not matched to a gene; V was cut back by 0 bases and J by 7 bases. The CDR3 is 17 amino acids. CDR3: CASSLVSGGAFYNEQFF. As DNA, the CDR3 is TGCGCCAGCAGCTTGGTTAGCGGGGGGGCCTTTTATAATGAGCAGTTCTTC.

V gene TRBV3-1 (or the pseudogene TRBV3-2) combines with J gene TRBJ2-7; maybe TRBD2 (6 bases). In germline, CDR1 is LGHDT, CDR2 YNNKEL (reference sequence). The V end lost 1 base, the J end lost 5 bases, and 6 bases lay between the germline ends. The CDR3 loop spans 12 amino acids. The CDR3, as DNA: TGTGCCAGCAGCCAAGGCGGGGACGAGCAGTACTTC. Its translation is CASSQGGDEQYF.

The chain recombines TRBV2 with TRBJ1-1; D possibly corresponds to TRBD1 (5 bases). This CDR3 region has 16 residues. Trimming took off 3 bases at V and 5 bases at J, with 19 bases between the two ends. Per the germline V gene, CDR1 is SNHLY and CDR2 is FYNNEI. This CDR3 is CASSDSGQLSFTEAFF. In nucleotides, the CDR3 is TGTGCCAGCAGTGATTCTGGACAACTCTCATTTACTGAAGCTTTCTTT. Full variable domain (remainder filled in from reference TRBV2 and TRBJ1-1): EPEVTQTPSHQVTQMGQEVILRCVPISNHLYFYWYRQILGQKVEFLVSFYNNEISEKSEIFDDQFSVERPDGSNFTLKIRSTKLEDSAMYFCASSDSGQLSFTEAFFGQGTRLTVV.

This clone was found a few times. The chain combines TRBV6-5 with TRBJ1-2; D gene ambiguous. Germline V gene sequence: CDR1 MNHEY, CDR2 SVGAGI. Trimming removed 2 bases at V and 6 bases at J, with 7 bases between. The CDR3 covers 12 residues. DNA of the CDR3: TGTGCCAGCAGTTACCGCGGAAATGGCTACACCTTC. Its protein is CASSYRGNGYTF.

The chain is built from TRBV30 and TRBJ1-4; possibly TRBD1 for D (6 bases). CDR3 length equals 14 residues. Germline lookup yields CDR1 GTSNPN and CDR2 SVGIG (reference sequence). V lost 0 bases and J 8 bases, leaving 13 bases between the germline ends. The CDR3 DNA is TGTGCCTGGAGTGTAGGCAGGGGTGGAGAAAAACTGTTTTTT. This sequence encodes CAWSVGRGGEKLFF.

The V and J genes are TRBV5-4 and TRBJ1-1; D remains ambiguous. The V end was cut by 0 bases, the J end by 4 bases, with 10 bases between. Germline CDR1 SGHNT, CDR2 YYREEE (reference sequence). The CDR3 is 14 amino acids. CDR3 sequence (DNA): TGTGCCAGCAGCTTGGGACCGGGTGGCACTGAAGCTTTCTTT. It translates to CASSLGPGGTEAFF.

This clone appeared a single time. The chain combines TRBV5-4 with TRBJ2-3, with 9 bases identical to TRBD2. Trimming cost V 7 bases and J 0 bases; bases outside gene matches: 3. Germline CDR1 reads SGHNT; CDR2 reads YYREEE (reference sequence). This CDR3 has 14 amino acids. The CDR3 bases are TGTGCCAGCGGGGCGGGGGGGAGCACAGATACGCAGTATTTT. This gives the protein CASGAGGSTDTQYF.

The chain recombines TRBV4-1 with TRBJ2-1; possible D gene TRBD2, 6 bases. The CDR3 runs 15 residues. V was shortened by 5 bases and J by 12 bases, with 23 bases between the two germline ends. Germline loops: CDR1 MGHRA, CDR2 YSYEKL. The DNA of the CDR3 is TGCGCCAGCAGCTCCATAGCGGAGGTGGTAAGTTGGCAGTTCTTC. This gives the protein CASSSIAEVVSWQFF.

This chain links TRBV5-8 with TRBJ2-5; D is unclear. CDR1 and CDR2 (germline): SGHTS, YDEGEE. This CDR3 contains 14 residues. The V end was cut by 4 bases, the J end by 1 base, with 11 bases between. The CDR3 sequence is CASSPEYFQETQYF. CDR3 nucleotides: TGTGCCAGCAGCCCGGAGTACTTCCAAGAGACCCAGTACTTC.

This clone was seen more than once but under ten times. The CDR3 DNA follows: TGTGCCAGCAGCCAGGACACAGGTTTGACTGAAGCTTTCTTT. It is translated as CASSQDTGLTEAFF. This chain uses TRBV11-2 with TRBJ1-1, with D perhaps TRBD1 (5 bases). The CDR3 extends over 14 amino acids. Germline CDR1 is SGHAT and CDR2 is FQNNGV. V was shortened by 5 bases and J by 5 bases, with 15 bases between the two germline ends.

The genes are TRBV25-1 and TRBJ1-1; the match to TRBD1 covers 7 bases. After removal of 4 bases from V and 10 bases from J, the junction contained 9 bases not matched to a gene. Germline V lookup: CDR1 MGHDK, CDR2 SYGVNS. This CDR3 contains 13 residues. The CDR3 nucleotides are TGTGCCAGCAGTGCGGCAGGGGGATGGGGAGCTTTCTTT. Amino acids: CASSAAGGWGAFF. Combining the CDR3 with reference TRBV25-1 and TRBJ1-1 gives the whole variable domain EADIYQTPRYLVIGTGKKITLECSQTMGHDKMYWYQQDPGMELHLIHYSYGVNSTEKGDLSSESTVSRIRTEHFPLTLESARPSHTSQYLCASSAAGGWGAFFGQGTRLTVV.

The rearrangement joins TRBV5-4 to TRBJ2-3; TRBD2 is a possible D gene (6 bases). Germline lookup yields CDR1 SGHNT and CDR2 YYREEE (reference sequence). V was clipped by 2 bases and J by 1 base, with 11 bases between them. The CDR3 totals 15 residues. The CDR3 is CASSFSGVGTDTQYF. In DNA form, the CDR3 reads TGTGCCAGCAGCTTTTCGGGGGTCGGCACAGATACGCAGTATTTT.

J is TRBJ2-5 and V is TRBV7-6; 9 positions agree with TRBD1. CDR1 SGHVS and CDR2 FNYEAQ come from the germline V gene. With 6 bases clipped from V and 4 bases from J, the junction kept 6 bases outside the gene matches. This CDR3 is 14 amino acids long. The DNA of the CDR3 is TGTGCCAGCAGTAGGACAGGGGAAGGAGAGACCCAGTACTTC. The encoded protein is CASSRTGEGETQYF.

J is TRBJ2-3 and V is TRBV10-3, with TRBD2 matching 10 bases. In germline, CDR1 is ENHRY, CDR2 SYGVKD. The CDR3 is 14 amino acids. V lost 4 bases to trimming and J lost 5 bases; unmatched junction nucleotides: 3. DNA of the CDR3: TGTGCCATCAGTGCAGCGGGGGGGATAGATACGCAGTATTTT. This encodes CAISAAGGIDTQYF.

The genes are TRBV10-3 and TRBJ2-7, with D maybe TRBD1 (6 bases). Trimming stripped 9 bases from V and 2 bases from J, with 11 bases between. CDR3 length: 12 residues. CDR1 and CDR2 (germline): ENHRY, SYGVKD. The CDR3 nucleotides are TGTGCCATAGGGGACAAGGCCTACGAGCAGTACTTC. Translated: CAIGDKAYEQYF.

V and J are TRBV6-5 and TRBJ1-2, with 10 bases lining up with TRBD1. The germline V gene encodes CDR1 MNHEY and CDR2 SVGAGI. V was pared by 0 bases and J by 5 bases, with 6 bases of the junction left unmatched. The CDR3 totals 16 residues. CDR3 loop: CASSYSDRGDGYGYTF. In DNA form, the CDR3 reads TGTGCCAGCAGTTACTCGGACAGGGGGGATGGGTATGGCTACACCTTC.

This clone appeared once. The J gene is TRBJ2-7, the V gene TRBV10-3; a possible D gene is TRBD1 (6 bases). The V gene's germline CDR1 is ENHRY and CDR2 SYGVKD. V was clipped by 4 bases and J by 4 bases, with 17 bases between them. The CDR3 length is 15 residues. The CDR3 reads CAISASPGVEYEQYF. Written as DNA, the CDR3 is TGTGCCATCAGTGCTTCCCCAGGGGTGGAATACGAGCAGTACTTC.

The chain has TRBV6-1 and TRBJ1-5; D is ambiguous. The CDR3 covers 14 residues. Germline lookup yields CDR1 MNHNS and CDR2 SASEGT. The V and J ends lost 2 bases and 2 bases respectively, with 7 bases between them. The CDR3 DNA is TGTGCCAGCAGTGAACGGGTAGGCAATCAGCCCCAGCATTTT. Protein sequence: CASSERVGNQPQHF.